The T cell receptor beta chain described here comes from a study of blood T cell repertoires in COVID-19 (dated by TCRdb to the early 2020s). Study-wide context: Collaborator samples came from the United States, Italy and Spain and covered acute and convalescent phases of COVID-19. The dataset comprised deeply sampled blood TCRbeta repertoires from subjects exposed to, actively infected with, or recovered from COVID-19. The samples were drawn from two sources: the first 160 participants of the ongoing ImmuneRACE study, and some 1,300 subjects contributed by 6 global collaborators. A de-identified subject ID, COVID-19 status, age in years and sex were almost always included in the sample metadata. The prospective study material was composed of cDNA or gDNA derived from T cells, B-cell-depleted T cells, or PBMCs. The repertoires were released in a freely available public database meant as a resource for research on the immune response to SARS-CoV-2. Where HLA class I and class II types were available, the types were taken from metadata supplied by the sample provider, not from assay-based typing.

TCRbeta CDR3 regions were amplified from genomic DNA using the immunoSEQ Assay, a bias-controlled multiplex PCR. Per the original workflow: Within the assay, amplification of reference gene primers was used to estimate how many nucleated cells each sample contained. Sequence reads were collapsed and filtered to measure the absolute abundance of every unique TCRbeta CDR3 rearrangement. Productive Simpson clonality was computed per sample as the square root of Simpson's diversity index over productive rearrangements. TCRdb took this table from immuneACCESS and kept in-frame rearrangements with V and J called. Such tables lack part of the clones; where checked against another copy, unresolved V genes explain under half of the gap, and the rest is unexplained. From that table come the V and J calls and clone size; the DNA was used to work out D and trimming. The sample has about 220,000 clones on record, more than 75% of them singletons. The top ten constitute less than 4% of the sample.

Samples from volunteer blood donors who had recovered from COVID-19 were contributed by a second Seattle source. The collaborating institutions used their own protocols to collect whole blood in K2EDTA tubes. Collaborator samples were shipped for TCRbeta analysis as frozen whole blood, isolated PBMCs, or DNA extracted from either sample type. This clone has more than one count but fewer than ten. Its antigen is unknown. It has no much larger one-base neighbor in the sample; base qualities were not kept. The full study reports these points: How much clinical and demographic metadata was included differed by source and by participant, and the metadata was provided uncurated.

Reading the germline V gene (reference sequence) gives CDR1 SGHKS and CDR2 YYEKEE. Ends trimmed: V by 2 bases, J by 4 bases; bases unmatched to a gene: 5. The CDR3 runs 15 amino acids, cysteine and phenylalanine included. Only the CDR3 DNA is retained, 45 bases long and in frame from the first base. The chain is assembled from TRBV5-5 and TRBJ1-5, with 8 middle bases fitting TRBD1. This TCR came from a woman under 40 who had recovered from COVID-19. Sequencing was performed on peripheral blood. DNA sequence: TGTGCCAGCAGCTTAACAGGGGGTCAAAATCAGCCCCAGCATTTT. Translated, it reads CASSLTGGQNQPQHF. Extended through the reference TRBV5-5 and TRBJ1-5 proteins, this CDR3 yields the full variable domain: DAGVTQSPTHLIKTRGQQVTLRCSPISGHKSVSWYQQVLGQGPQFIFQYYEKEERGRGNFPDRFSARQFPNYSSELNVNALLLGDSALYLCASSLTGGQNQPQHFGDGTRLSIL.